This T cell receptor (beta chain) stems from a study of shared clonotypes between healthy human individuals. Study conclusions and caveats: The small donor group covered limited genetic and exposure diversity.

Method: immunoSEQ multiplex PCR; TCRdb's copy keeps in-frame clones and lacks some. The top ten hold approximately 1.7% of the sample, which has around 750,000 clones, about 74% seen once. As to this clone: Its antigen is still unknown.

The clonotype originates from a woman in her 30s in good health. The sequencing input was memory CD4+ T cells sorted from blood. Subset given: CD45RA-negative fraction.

The chain's CDR3 is CASSSGLAGGWTGELFF. DNA for the CDR3: TGTGCCAGCAGCTCAGGACTAGCGGGAGGATGGACCGGGGAGCTGTTTTTT. The rearrangement joins TRBV27 to TRBJ2-2, with 14 nucleotides matching TRBD2. V was pared by 6 bases and J by 5 bases, with 8 bases of the junction left unmatched. CDR1 is MNHEY and CDR2 is SMNVEV in the germline V gene (reference sequence). This CDR3 region has 17 residues.